Below, 29 T cell receptor beta chains from the same sample are listed, as sequenced in a study of shared clonotypes between healthy human individuals. Here immunoSEQ multiplex PCR was the method, and the copy in TCRdb shows in-frame clones only, minus some. Of about a million clones in the sample, roughly 75% were seen once. The sequenced sample was memory CD4+ T cells sorted from blood. The subset: CD45RA-negative fraction. The receptors shown here come from a man younger than 30 in good health.

The chain links TRBV29-1 to TRBJ2-3; D not certain. Germline loops: CDR1 SQVTM, CDR2 ANQGSEA. The CDR3 runs 13 residues. V lost 7 bases to trimming and J lost 3 bases, with 14 bases between them. The CDR3 bases are TGCAGCGGATTGGGGAAGGGTACAGATACGCAGTATTTT. Translating it yields CSGLGKGTDTQYF.

This chain connects TRBV7-2 to TRBJ1-1; 11 bases are a match to TRBD1. With V trimmed by 1 base and J by 4 bases, 5 bases remained unmatched. The germline CDR1 and CDR2 sequences are SGHTA and FQGNSA. The length of the CDR3 is 16 residues. The CDR3 is CASSLDPGTGGTEAFF. Here the CDR3 DNA reads TGTGCCAGCAGCTTAGACCCCGGGACAGGGGGCACTGAAGCTTTCTTT.

This clone was found a few times. CDR3 coding DNA: TGTGCCAGCAGCTTAACGGTGACAGACTATGGCTACACCTTC. It codes for CASSLTVTDYGYTF. This sequence joins TRBV7-2 and TRBJ1-2, with a possible D match to TRBD1 (5 bases). The CDR3 contains 14 residues. Germline assignment: CDR1 SGHTA and CDR2 FQGNSA. Deletions cut 2 bases from V and 3 bases from J, with 10 bases between.

This rearrangement joins TRBV27 to TRBJ2-6, with D perhaps TRBD1 (6 bases). Germline assignment: CDR1 MNHEY and CDR2 SMNVEV (reference sequence). The CDR3 has 15 amino acids. Trimming took off 4 bases at V and 0 bases at J, with 7 bases between the two ends. DNA for the CDR3: TGTGCCAGCAGTTACAGGGTCTCTGGGGCCAACGTCCTGACTTTC. As protein: CASSYRVSGANVLTF.

The rearrangement links TRBV5-1 to TRBJ2-5, with D possibly TRBD1 on 5 matching bases. Germline V gene data show CDR1 as SGHRS and CDR2 as YFSETQ. Trimming took off 5 bases at V and 5 bases at J, with 19 bases between the two ends. CDR3 length: 15 residues. DNA of the CDR3: TGCGCCAGCAGTCCCACAGGCCTTATGCTGGAGACCCAGTACTTC. This codes for CASSPTGLMLETQYF.

The chain combines TRBV7-9 with TRBJ2-2; TRBD2 is a possible D gene (8 bases). Germline values: CDR1 SEHNR, CDR2 FQNEAQ (reference sequence). V gave up 9 bases and J gave up 5 bases, with 25 bases separating them. The CDR3 has 17 residues. CDR3 nucleotides: TGTGCCAGTCGACAGGGACTAGGTGGACGGGGAACCGGGGAGCTGTTTTTT. Its protein product is CASRQGLGGRGTGELFF.

The CDR3 DNA reads TGTGCCAGCAGTTACGGGACAGGGGGCAGGACGGAAGAGCAGTACTTC. This encodes CASSYGTGGRTEEQYF. The chain uses TRBV6-8 and TRBJ2-7; 12 positions match TRBD1. The germline V gene has CDR1 MNHGY and CDR2 SAAAGT. The CDR3 spans 16 residues. Trimming took 2 bases from V and 7 from J; bases not matched to a gene: 9.

The rearrangement joins TRBV5-4 to TRBJ2-2, with TRBD1 as a possible D gene (7 bases). V was shortened by 1 base and J by 5 bases, with 18 bases between the two germline ends. The CDR3 length is 17 residues. Per the germline V gene, CDR1 is SGHNT and CDR2 is YYREEE (reference sequence). The chain's CDR3 is CASSLFQGGQTTGELFF. The CDR3 region has the DNA TGTGCCAGCAGCTTGTTTCAGGGGGGACAGACAACCGGGGAGCTGTTTTTT.

This clone was seen once. The chain has TRBV15 and TRBJ2-1; D gene unclear. In germline, CDR1 is LNHNV, CDR2 YYDKDF (reference sequence). The CDR3 totals 13 residues. V lost 5 bases and J 2 bases, leaving 7 bases between the germline ends. The CDR3 reads CATSVDPYNEQFF. CDR3 DNA: TGTGCCACCAGCGTCGACCCCTACAATGAGCAGTTCTTC.

The V and J genes are TRBV11-1 and TRBJ2-5; D uncertain. This CDR3 spans 15 amino acids. Germline values: CDR1 SGHAT, CDR2 FQDESV (reference sequence). Trimming took off 5 bases at V and 4 bases at J, with 17 bases between the two ends. Here the CDR3 DNA reads TGTGCCAGCAGCCCCCCCCTGGTGAAAGGAGAGACCCAGTACTTC. Translating it yields CASSPPLVKGETQYF.

V and J are TRBV29-1 and TRBJ2-3; 8 bases map to TRBD2. Germline V gives CDR1 SQVTM, CDR2 ANQGSEA. J was trimmed by 0 bases and V by 3 bases; bases with no gene match: 5. This CDR3 is built from 15 residues. CDR3 nucleotides: TGCAGCGTTGACGTCGGGGGGGTTAGCACAGATACGCAGTATTTT. This encodes CSVDVGGVSTDTQYF.

The CDR3: CASSLSLGDSYEQYF. CDR3 DNA: TGTGCCAGCAGTTTGTCTCTTGGGGACTCCTACGAGCAGTACTTC. The chain is built from TRBV28 and TRBJ2-7; D not certain. Trimming stripped 3 bases from V and 0 bases from J, with 12 bases between. The germline gives CDR1 MDHEN, CDR2 SYDVKM. This CDR3 spans 15 amino acids.

This rearrangement joins TRBV4-2 to TRBJ2-5, with D possibly being TRBD1 (6 bases). The V gene lost 1 base and the J gene lost 0 bases, with 12 bases spanning the gap. The CDR3 consists of 16 residues. Germline CDR1 and CDR2: LGHNA and YNFKEQ. CDR3 DNA sequence: TGTGCCAGCAGCCAAGGGACAGAAAAAGACCAAGAGACCCAGTACTTC. It specifies CASSQGTEKDQETQYF.

The chain combines TRBV15 with TRBJ2-1; 10 nucleotides line up with TRBD1. V was clipped by 4 bases and J by 14 bases; unmatched bases: 5. CDR3 length: 12 residues. Looked up from germline, CDR1 is LNHNV and CDR2 is YYDKDF (reference sequence). In DNA, the CDR3 is TGTGCCACCAGCATAGGGACAGGGGAGGAGTTCTTC. It specifies CATSIGTGEEFF.

The gene calls are TRBV5-4 and TRBJ1-1; no definite D call. The CDR3 loop spans 13 amino acids. The V and J ends lost 4 bases and 1 base respectively, with 8 bases between them. Germline V gives CDR1 SGHNT, CDR2 YYREEE (reference sequence). The CDR3 here is CASSRTQNTEAFF. CDR3 DNA sequence: TGTGCCAGCAGCCGTACACAGAACACTGAAGCTTTCTTT.

CDR3 coding DNA: TGTGCCAGCAGCTTAGGGGCAGGGGGACACACTGAAGCTTTCTTT. The encoded protein is CASSLGAGGHTEAFF. This rearrangement joins TRBV7-2 to TRBJ1-1, with TRBD1 matching over 7 bases. CDR1 and CDR2 (germline): SGHTA, FQGNSA. CDR3 length: 15 amino acids. V gave up 1 base and J gave up 3 bases; unmatched junction bases: 5. The whole variable domain, filled in from reference TRBV7-2 and TRBJ1-1, reads GAGVSQSPSNKVTEKGKDVELRCDPISGHTALYWYRQSLGQGLEFLIYFQGNSAPDKSGLPSDRFSAERTGGSVSTLTIQRTQQEDSAVYLCASSLGAGGHTEAFFGQGTRLTVV.

V gene TRBV10-2 combines with J gene TRBJ1-4, with D maybe TRBD1 (5 bases). This CDR3 has 14 amino acids. Germline-derived CDR1 and CDR2 are WSHSY and SAAADI. V was pared by 6 bases and J by 5 bases, with 13 bases between. In nucleotides, the CDR3 is TGCGCCAGCAGCCGACAGTTTTCAAATGAAAAACTGTTTTTT. Protein: CASSRQFSNEKLFF.

Comments on this clone: This same CDR3 is encoded by further DNA sequences in the sample. The chain is built from TRBV5-6 and TRBJ2-7, with 7 bases matching TRBD1. CDR1 is SGHDT and CDR2 is YYEEEE in the germline V gene. The CDR3 loop spans 14 amino acids. V shed 2 bases, J shed 1 base, and the junction held 3 bases outside the gene matches. The CDR3 DNA reads as TGTGCCAGCAGCTTACGACAGGGTTCCTACGAGCAGTACTTC. It encodes CASSLRQGSYEQYF.

V usage is TRBV19 and J usage is TRBJ1-5, with 7 bases aligning to TRBD1. V gave up 1 base and J gave up 7 bases; unmatched junction bases: 7. This CDR3 has 15 residues. Germline V lookup: CDR1 LNHDA, CDR2 SQIVND (reference sequence). CDR3 loop: CASSIVEGGRQPQHF. In nucleotides, the CDR3 is TGTGCCAGTAGTATAGTCGAAGGGGGCAGGCAGCCCCAGCATTTT.

This clone was observed a handful of times. This chain joins TRBV20-1 and TRBJ2-5, with D tentatively TRBD2 (5 bases). Germline values: CDR1 DFQATT, CDR2 SNEGSKA (reference sequence). V lost 3 bases and J 11 bases, leaving 10 bases between the germline ends. The CDR3 totals 10 residues. CDR3 in DNA: TGCAGTGCTAGTCAGGACTCTCAGTACTTC. It encodes CSASQDSQYF.

This chain joins TRBV27 and TRBJ1-3; D is unresolved. The V gene lost 4 bases and the J gene lost 0 bases, with 7 bases spanning the gap. The CDR3 totals 14 residues. CDR1 and CDR2 from the germline V gene are MNHEY and SMNVEV (reference sequence). CDR3: CASSSPLSGNTIYF. The DNA of the CDR3 is TGTGCCAGCAGTTCGCCCCTCTCTGGAAACACCATATATTTT.

V and J are TRBV7-2 and TRBJ1-1; D not certain. The CDR3 runs to 14 residues. The germline V and J ends were trimmed by 4 bases and 1 base, with 10 bases remaining between them. The V gene's germline CDR1 is SGHTA and CDR2 FQGNSA. The CDR3 DNA is TGTGCCAGCAGCTCGCTGGCAGGGAACACTGAAGCTTTCTTT. The encoded protein is CASSSLAGNTEAFF.

The CDR3 loop is CASSRRDSAYTF. The DNA for the CDR3 is TGCGCCAGCAGTCGGCGGGACAGCGCCTACACCTTC. This chain links TRBV23-1 with TRBJ1-2; 7 nucleotides align to TRBD1. TRBV23-1 is an ORF, and what it does is uncertain. CDR3 length: 12 amino acids. V dropped 4 bases and J dropped 10; count of bases not matched to a gene: 6.

This chain uses TRBV6-1 with TRBJ2-5, with 9 bases aligning to TRBD1. The CDR3 totals 13 residues. V was pared by 8 bases and J by 4 bases, with 5 bases of the junction left unmatched. Looked up from germline, CDR1 is MNHNS and CDR2 is SASEGT. CDR3 nucleotides: TGTGCCAGCGGACAGGGGCGCCTAGAGACCCAGTACTTC. Translating gives CASGQGRLETQYF.

V is TRBV19 and J is TRBJ2-7; the D call may be TRBD1 or TRBD2 (5 bases each). CDR1 and CDR2 (germline): LNHDA, SQIVND (reference sequence). The CDR3 sequence is 15 residues long. Trimming cost V 0 bases and J 6 bases, with 15 bases left between them. This CDR3 is CASSIEPGLGTEQYF. CDR3 nucleotide sequence: TGTGCCAGTAGTATAGAACCGGGGCTGGGAACCGAGCAGTACTTC.

This clone was observed a few times. This sample also contains other DNA sequences that code for the same CDR3. The J gene is TRBJ1-5, the V gene TRBV5-5, with D maybe TRBD1 (5 bases). Trimming stripped 0 bases from V and 2 bases from J, with 6 bases between. Germline CDR1 and CDR2: SGHKS and YYEKEE (reference sequence). CDR3 length: 14 residues. The CDR3 DNA is TGTGCCAGCAGCTTGGTAGGGGGCAATCAGCCCCAGCATTTT. Amino acids: CASSLVGGNQPQHF.

The J gene is TRBJ2-6, the V gene TRBV11-2, with D maybe TRBD2 (6 bases). Per the germline V gene, CDR1 is SGHAT and CDR2 is FQNNGV. Deletions cut 4 bases from V and 2 bases from J, with 15 bases between. The CDR3 extends over 17 amino acids. The CDR3 DNA reads TGTGCCAGCAGCTCGCGGGACGGTTTCACTGGGGCCAACGTCCTGACTTTC. It translates to CASSSRDGFTGANVLTF.

This clone appeared once. Compared with germline, one end of the junction differs, possibly owing to a read error. J is TRBJ2-5 and V is TRBV7-7, with D uncertain. The germline V gene has CDR1 SSHAT and CDR2 FNYEAQ (reference sequence). The length of the CDR3 is 15 residues. CDR3 loop: CASSLGRALQETQYF. DNA for the CDR3: TGTGCTAGCAGCTTAGGCCGGGCCCTACAAGAGACCCAGTACTTC.

This clone has just one count. The rearrangement uses TRBV11-2 and TRBJ2-2, with 8 bases identical to TRBD1. Germline trimming cut 2 bases from V and 5 bases from J; bases unmatched to any gene: 10. The CDR3 contains 17 residues. Looked up from germline, CDR1 is SGHAT and CDR2 is FQNNGV. The CDR3 loop reads CASSLTGAGGSTGELFF. CDR3 coding DNA: TGTGCCAGCAGCTTAACCGGGGCAGGGGGCTCTACCGGGGAGCTGTTTTTT. Full variable domain (rest looked up from reference TRBV11-2 and TRBJ2-2): EAGVAQSPRYKIIEKRQSVAFWCNPISGHATLYWYQQILGQGPKLLIQFQNNGVVDDSQLPKDRFSAERLKGVDSTLKIQPAKLEDSAVYLCASSLTGAGGSTGELFFGEGSRLTVL.